The rows below give T cell receptor beta chains drawn from one sample of a study of T cell clones after liver transplantation. The repertoire was sequenced with immunoSEQ multiplex PCR; TCRdb's copy has only in-frame clones and lacks some. The sample lists approximately 72,000 clones; over 85% were seen once. Material: CD4+ T cells from blood, obtained before liver transplant. The receptors come from a human donor who received a liver transplant. CDR3s include the opening cysteine and the closing phenylalanine or tryptophan. The D gene is left open where the match is weak.

V gene	D gene	J gene	CDR3 protein
TRBV7-2	NA	TRBJ1-1	CASSIQGFSTEAFF
TRBV7-2	TRBD2	TRBJ2-7	CASSLNLAGGGEQYF
TRBV7-9	TRBD1	TRBJ1-1	CASSGTQGKITEAFF
TRBV5-1	NA	TRBJ1-2	CASSLEPPDSQTNYGYTF
TRBV6-6	TRBD2	TRBJ2-3	CASSSGTREIDTQYF
TRBV28	NA	TRBJ1-2	CASSLLQALKGGYTF
TRBV7-2	TRBD2	TRBJ2-1	CASSSAGSGAYNEQFF
TRBV14	TRBD2	TRBJ2-2	CASSPLVGRGTNTGELFF
TRBV2	NA	TRBJ2-7	CASSENRLYF
TRBV5-6	NA	TRBJ2-7	CASSYTGTPYEQYF
TRBV5-1	TRBD1	TRBJ1-1	CASSLDRGTEAFF
TRBV9	TRBD2	TRBJ2-7	CASSVTSGTSEQYF
TRBV2	NA	TRBJ2-5	CASKGRGPTQETQYF
TRBV6-5	TRBD1	TRBJ1-2	CASSTDRGPLVGYTF
TRBV7-8	TRBD1	TRBJ2-7	CASSLGGGQGNIYEQYF
TRBV27	TRBD1	TRBJ1-2	CASSLYRGEVGYTF
TRBV28	NA	TRBJ1-2	CASSLTETYYGYTF
TRBV27	NA	TRBJ1-1	CASSLYWGADRINTEAFF
TRBV30	TRBD1	TRBJ1-1	CASTGQGKNTEAFF
TRBV11-3	NA	TRBJ2-1	CASSLDGINEQFF
TRBV5-5	NA	TRBJ1-4	CASSLGLDEKLFF
TRBV6-1	NA	TRBJ1-5	CASSEVRGVQPQHF
TRBV6-6	NA	TRBJ2-7	CASSKGTGAYEQYF
TRBV7-8	TRBD2	TRBJ2-3	CASSFSGRAGDTQYF
TRBV7-3	NA	TRBJ2-2	CASSLYQGTGELFF
TRBV28	TRBD1	TRBJ2-1	CASRETGTEQFF
TRBV19	NA	TRBJ2-7	CASTPTMSRGAYEQYF
TRBV6-1	NA	TRBJ2-7	CASSVYDRSYEQYF
TRBV5-1	TRBD1	TRBJ1-2	CASSLDWTGGSYGYTF
TRBV5-4	NA	TRBJ2-3	CASSLYPGVVSTDTQYF
TRBV7-9	TRBD1	TRBJ1-1	CASNPRQGARAFF
TRBV9	NA	TRBJ2-7	CASSVGGQGYEQYF
TRBV6-6	TRBD2	TRBJ2-7	CASLHRAGAFYEQYF
TRBV23-1	TRBD2	TRBJ2-7	CASSPRRSVAGRPYEQYF
TRBV6-6	NA	TRBJ2-1	CASSYGQNNEQFF
TRBV6-5	NA	TRBJ2-7	CASSYSVSGASYEQYF
TRBV28	TRBD2	TRBJ2-2	CASSLSLAGDTGELFF
TRBV28	NA	TRBJ1-1	CASSSPTVNTEAFF
TRBV10-2	NA	TRBJ2-7	CASSVYSQGNSYEQYF
TRBV5-1	NA	TRBJ2-3	CASSYQFGADTQYF
TRBV11-3	NA	TRBJ1-2	CASSLEGRWGQNNYGYTF
TRBV7-2	NA	TRBJ1-3	CASSPRRNTIYF
TRBV5-1	NA	TRBJ2-5	CASTQGGSQETQYF
TRBV27	TRBD2	TRBJ2-1	CASSRVSGTSYNEQFF
TRBV6-6	NA	TRBJ1-5	CASSPRGAGSNQPQHF
TRBV7-2	TRBD1	TRBJ2-1	CASSLVQGVGNEQFF
TRBV28	TRBD1	TRBJ1-5	CASSPGTGGYQPQHF
TRBV7-6	NA	TRBJ2-1	CASSFANEQFF
TRBV5-1	TRBD2	TRBJ2-1	CASSQVSGSVLENEQFF
TRBV7-3	NA	TRBJ2-2	CASSLGGTFTGELFF